A selection of T cell receptor beta chains follows, all from one sample in a study of cytomegalovirus exposure and HLA in healthy donors. Repertoires were generated with immunoSEQ multiplex PCR, while TCRdb's copy carries only in-frame clones and drops some. The top ten clones hold 1.4% to 1.5% of a sample with about 120,000 clones, almost 80% of them seen once. The sample was PBMCs. The receptor source for this set is a female donor in good health and CMV-seronegative. The CDR3 runs from the conserved cysteine through the conserved F or W. Fields, in order: J gene, clone size, D gene, V gene, CDR3 protein, CDR3 DNA. A D gene is named only where the DNA matches it firmly. The size field is filled for only some rows; it gives once, few, many or a size class.

TRBJ1-2 | - | - | TRBV2 | CASSEGGYGYTF | TGTGCCAGCAGTGAGGGAGGCTATGGCTACACCTTC
TRBJ2-1 | - | - | TRBV6-5 | CASSPQGFNEQFF | TGTGCCAGCAGCCCCCAGGGGTTCAATGAGCAGTTCTTC
TRBJ1-3 | once | - | TRBV29-1 | CSVETGPISGNTIYF | TGCAGCGTTGAAACAGGGCCAATCTCTGGAAACACCATATATTTT
TRBJ2-1 | - | - | TRBV6-6 | CASSTDGSSYNEQFF | TGTGCCAGCAGTACGGACGGGAGCTCCTACAATGAGCAGTTCTTC
TRBJ2-7 | few | TRBD1 | TRBV5-1 | CASSTGTEVEQYF | TGCGCCAGCAGCACCGGGACAGAGGTCGAGCAGTACTTC
TRBJ2-5 | - | - | TRBV28 | CATTDRGSSSGYQETQYF | TGTGCCACCACTGACAGGGGTTCCTCTAGCGGATACCAAGAGACCCAGTACTTC
TRBJ2-1 | - | - | TRBV28 | CASVREHAFNEQFF | TGTGCTTCCGTCCGGGAACACGCCTTCAATGAGCAGTTCTTC
TRBJ2-5 | - | TRBD2 | TRBV7-9 | CASSLRKRGQETQYF | TGTGCCAGCAGCTTACGTAAGCGGGGGCAAGAGACCCAGTACTTC
TRBJ1-3 | - | - | TRBV11-2 | CASSLEPGLSIGHTIYF | TGTGCCAGCAGCTTAGAACCAGGACTCTCTATTGGACACACCATATATTTT
TRBJ2-7 | - | - | TRBV5-1 | CASSLAHSYEQYF | TGCGCCAGCAGCTTAGCTCACTCCTACGAGCAGTACTTC
TRBJ2-5 | - | - | TRBV2 | CASSGETGRETQYF | TGTGCCAGCAGTGGTGAGACAGGGAGGGAGACCCAGTACTTC
TRBJ2-5 | - | TRBD2 | TRBV5-1 | CASSFLAEQETQYF | TGCGCCAGCAGCTTCCTAGCGGAGCAAGAGACCCAGTACTTC
TRBJ2-5 | - | - | TRBV2 | CASSYRWASPGETQYF | TGTGCCAGCAGTTATAGGTGGGCCTCTCCGGGGGAGACCCAGTACTTC
TRBJ1-2 | - | - | TRBV28 | CATNGDNYGYTF | TGTGCCACAAACGGTGATAACTATGGCTACACCTTC
TRBJ1-1 | - | - | TRBV5-1 | CASSLFGQMNTEAFF | TGCGCCAGCAGCTTGTTCGGACAGATGAACACTGAAGCTTTCTTT
TRBJ2-7 | - | TRBD1 | TRBV30 | CAWSVGQSYEQYF | TGTGCCTGGAGTGTGGGACAGTCCTACGAGCAGTACTTC
TRBJ2-3 | - | - | TRBV6-5 | CATGQGFEDTQYF | TGTGCCACCGGGCAGGGGTTCGAAGATACGCAGTATTTT
TRBJ2-1 | - | - | TRBV10-3 | CAVGRDSYNEQFF | TGTGCCGTCGGCCGGGACTCTTACAATGAGCAGTTCTTC
TRBJ1-2 | - | TRBD1 | TRBV9 | CASSVNPGQGAGYTF | TGTGCCAGCAGCGTCAATCCGGGACAGGGGGCTGGCTACACCTTC
TRBJ1-4 | few | TRBD1 | TRBV28 | CASSSGQGGEKLFF | TGTGCCAGCAGTTCCGGACAGGGCGGAGAAAAACTGTTTTTT
TRBJ2-7 | once | TRBD1 | TRBV4-1 | CASSQDQAGGTGEQYF | TGCGCCAGCAGCCAAGATCAGGCAGGGGGCACGGGGGAGCAGTACTTC
TRBJ2-7 | - | TRBD2 | TRBV7-9 | CASSLWPSGSSYEQYF | TGTGCCAGCAGCTTATGGCCTAGCGGGTCTTCCTACGAGCAGTACTTC
TRBJ2-7 | - | - | TRBV6-6 | CASPVGYGQSSYEQYF | TGTGCCAGCCCCGTCGGCTACGGACAGAGCTCCTACGAGCAGTACTTC
TRBJ1-1 | - | - | TRBV28 | CASSPFFTGHTEAFF | TGTGCCAGCAGTCCCTTCTTCACAGGGCACACTGAAGCTTTCTTT
TRBJ2-1 | few | - | TRBV18 | CASSPPGGALSSYNEQFF | TGTGCCAGCTCACCACCGGGAGGAGCGCTCAGCTCCTACAATGAGCAGTTCTTC
TRBJ2-2 | - | TRBD1 | TRBV19 | CASSGTVNTGELFF | TGTGCCAGTAGTGGGACAGTGAACACCGGGGAGCTGTTTTTT
TRBJ2-1 | - | TRBD2 | TRBV7-3 | CASSFSGGRERVNEQFF | TGTGCCAGCAGCTTCTCCGGCGGGCGGGAGAGGGTCAATGAGCAGTTCTTC
TRBJ2-3 | - | TRBD2 | TRBV27 | CASSLSFRGGAGTDTQYF | TGTGCCAGCAGTTTATCTTTTCGCGGGGGGGCAGGCACAGATACGCAGTATTTT
TRBJ2-3 | once | - | TRBV5-1 | CASSFGGAGTDTQYF | TGCGCCAGCAGCTTCGGAGGGGCCGGCACAGATACGCAGTATTTT
TRBJ2-7 | - | TRBD1 | TRBV5-4 | CASSLFPPSGTEDYEQYF | TGTGCCAGCAGCCTTTTCCCGCCTTCCGGGACAGAAGATTACGAGCAGTACTTC
TRBJ2-7 | - | TRBD2 | TRBV6-1 | CASSDGPASGRAGYEQYF | TGTGCCAGCAGTGATGGGCCGGCTAGCGGGAGGGCGGGCTACGAGCAGTACTTC
TRBJ1-5 | few | - | TRBV28 | CASSKTPLGRKSNQPQHF | TGTGCCAGCAGTAAAACCCCCTTAGGGAGAAAAAGCAATCAGCCCCAGCATTTT
TRBJ2-7 | once | - | TRBV10-3 | CAISGDSRGRSSYEQYF | TGTGCCATCAGTGGAGATTCTAGGGGGAGAAGCTCCTACGAGCAGTACTTC
TRBJ2-7 | once | - | TRBV13 | CASSRTPSYEQYF | TGTGCCAGCAGCCGGACACCGAGCTACGAGCAGTACTTC
TRBJ2-5 | - | - | TRBV19 | CASSINSGYETQYF | TGTGCCAGTAGTATTAACAGCGGTTATGAGACCCAGTACTTC
TRBJ2-7 | few | - | TRBV6-6 | CASISDGSPYEQYF | TGTGCCAGCATCTCGGATGGGAGTCCGTACGAGCAGTACTTC
TRBJ1-4 | - | - | TRBV7-2 | CASSYSATNEKLFF | TGTGCCAGCAGCTACAGTGCAACTAATGAAAAACTGTTTTTT
TRBJ1-2 | - | - | TRBV19 | CASSIVGQALYGYTF | TGTGCCAGTAGTATAGTCGGCCAGGCACTCTATGGCTACACCTTC
TRBJ1-2 | - | TRBD1 | TRBV13 | CASSPRDRGYGYTF | TGTGCCAGCAGCCCCCGGGACAGGGGGTATGGCTACACCTTC
TRBJ2-5 | few | TRBD1 | TRBV5-1 | CASSITGTAEETQYF | TGCGCCAGCAGCATAACCGGGACAGCTGAAGAGACCCAGTACTTC
TRBJ1-1 | - | - | TRBV7-3 | CASSLYGTQYESLMNTEAFF | TGTGCCAGCAGCTTATATGGGACACAATATGAATCCCTAATGAACACTGAAGCTTTCTTT
TRBJ2-5 | - | TRBD1 | TRBV9 | CASSVLDRGEETQYF | TGTGCCAGCAGCGTTTTGGACAGGGGGGAAGAGACCCAGTACTTC
TRBJ2-3 | - | - | TRBV7-3 | CASSLGASTDTQYF | TGTGCCAGCAGCCTGGGGGCGAGCACAGATACGCAGTATTTT
TRBJ1-4 | once | - | TRBV7-2 | CASSPGGLGEKLFF | TGTGCCAGCAGCCCGGGAGGCCTGGGGGAAAAACTGTTTTTT
TRBJ2-3 | - | - | TRBV7-2 | CASSFQVPDTQYF | TGTGCCAGCAGCTTCCAGGTGCCAGATACGCAGTATTTT
TRBJ2-5 | - | TRBD2 | TRBV9 | CASSVGLAGGSETQYF | TGTGCCAGCAGCGTAGGACTAGCGGGAGGGTCTGAGACCCAGTACTTC